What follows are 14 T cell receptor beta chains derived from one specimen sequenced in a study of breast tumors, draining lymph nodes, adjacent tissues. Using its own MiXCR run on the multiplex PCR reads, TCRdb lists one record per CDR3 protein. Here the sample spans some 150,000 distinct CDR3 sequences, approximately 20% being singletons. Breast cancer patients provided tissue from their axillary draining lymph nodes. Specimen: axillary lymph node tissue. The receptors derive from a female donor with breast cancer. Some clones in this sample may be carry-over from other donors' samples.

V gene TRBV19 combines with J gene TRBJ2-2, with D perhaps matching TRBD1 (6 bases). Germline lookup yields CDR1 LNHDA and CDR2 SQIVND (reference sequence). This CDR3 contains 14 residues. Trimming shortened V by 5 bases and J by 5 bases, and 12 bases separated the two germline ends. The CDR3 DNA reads TGTGCCAGTAGTCGCTCGGACAGAACCGGGGAGCTGTTTTTT. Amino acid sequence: CASSRSDRTGELFF.

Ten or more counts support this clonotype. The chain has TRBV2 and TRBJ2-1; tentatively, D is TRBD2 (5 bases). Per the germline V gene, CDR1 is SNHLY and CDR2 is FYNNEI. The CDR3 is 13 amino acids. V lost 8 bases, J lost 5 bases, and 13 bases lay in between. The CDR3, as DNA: TGTGCCAGCGGGAGTGTCCCCAACAATGAGCAGTTCTTC. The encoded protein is CASGSVPNNEQFF.

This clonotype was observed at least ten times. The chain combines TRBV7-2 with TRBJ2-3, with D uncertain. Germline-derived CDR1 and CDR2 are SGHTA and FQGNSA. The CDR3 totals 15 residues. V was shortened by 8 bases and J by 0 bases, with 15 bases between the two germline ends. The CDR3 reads CASFLDGTSTDTQYF. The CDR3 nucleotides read TGTGCCAGCTTCCTGGACGGCACTAGCACAGATACGCAGTATTTT. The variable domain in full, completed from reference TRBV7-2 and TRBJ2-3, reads GAGVSQSPSNKVTEKGKDVELRCDPISGHTALYWYRQSLGQGLEFLIYFQGNSAPDKSGLPSDRFSAERTGGSVSTLTIQRTQQEDSAVYLCASFLDGTSTDTQYFGPGTRLTVL.

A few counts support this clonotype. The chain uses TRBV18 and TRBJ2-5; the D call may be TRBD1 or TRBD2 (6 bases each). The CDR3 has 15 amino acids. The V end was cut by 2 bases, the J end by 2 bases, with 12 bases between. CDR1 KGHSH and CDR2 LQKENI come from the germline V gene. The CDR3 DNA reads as TGTGCCAGCTCACCAGGGGGCGGGAAACAAGAGACCCAGTACTTC. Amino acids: CASSPGGGKQETQYF.

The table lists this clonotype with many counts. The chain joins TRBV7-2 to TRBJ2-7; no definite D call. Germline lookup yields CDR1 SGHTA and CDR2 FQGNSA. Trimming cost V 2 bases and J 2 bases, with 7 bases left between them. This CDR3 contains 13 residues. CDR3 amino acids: CASSLYGAYEQYF. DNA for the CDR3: TGTGCCAGCAGCTTATACGGAGCCTACGAGCAGTACTTC.

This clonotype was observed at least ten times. CDR3 residues: CASSLALTGGPGELFF. The CDR3 DNA follows: TGTGCCAGCAGCTTAGCGTTGACAGGGGGCCCCGGGGAGCTGTTTTTT. V and J are TRBV7-8 and TRBJ2-2; 10 nucleotides match TRBD1. J gave up 6 bases and V 0 bases, and 4 bases lay outside the gene matches. The germline CDR1 and CDR2 sequences are SGHVS and FQNEAQ. The CDR3 runs 16 residues.

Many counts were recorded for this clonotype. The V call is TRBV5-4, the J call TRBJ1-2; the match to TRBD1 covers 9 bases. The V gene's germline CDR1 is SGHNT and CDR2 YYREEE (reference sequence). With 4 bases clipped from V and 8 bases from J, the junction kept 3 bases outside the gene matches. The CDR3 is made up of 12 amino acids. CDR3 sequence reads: CASSRTGEGYTF. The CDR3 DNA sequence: TGTGCCAGCAGCCGGACAGGGGAAGGCTACACCTTC.

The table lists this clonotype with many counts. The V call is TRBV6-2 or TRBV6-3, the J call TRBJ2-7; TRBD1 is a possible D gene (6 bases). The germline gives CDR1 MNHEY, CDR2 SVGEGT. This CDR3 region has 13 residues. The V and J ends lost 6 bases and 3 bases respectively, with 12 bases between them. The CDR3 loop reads CASRSTGYYEQYF. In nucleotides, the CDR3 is TGTGCCAGCAGGTCGACAGGTTACTACGAGCAGTACTTC.

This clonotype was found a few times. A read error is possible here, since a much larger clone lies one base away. The DNA of the CDR3 is TGCGCCAGCAGCTTGAGTCAGCCACGAGGCTATTATGGCTACACCTTC. Translating gives CASSLSQPRGYYGYTF. The chain has TRBV5-1 and TRBJ1-2; no clear D. This CDR3 spans 16 amino acids. Germline V gene lookup returns CDR1 SGHRS and CDR2 YFSETQ. Trimming stripped 1 base from V and 5 bases from J, with 18 bases between.

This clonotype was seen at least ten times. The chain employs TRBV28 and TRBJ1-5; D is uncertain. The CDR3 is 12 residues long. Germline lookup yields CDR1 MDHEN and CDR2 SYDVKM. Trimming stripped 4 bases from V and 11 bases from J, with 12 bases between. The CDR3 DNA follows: TGTGCCAGCAGTTCGCTATCTTGGTCCCAGCATTTT. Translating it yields CASSSLSWSQHF. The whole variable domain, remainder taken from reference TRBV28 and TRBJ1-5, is DVKVTQSSRYLVKRTGEKVFLECVQDMDHENMFWYRQDPGLGLRLIYFSYDVKMKEKGDIPEGYSVSREKKERFSLILESASTNQTSMYLCASSSLSWSQHFGDGTRLSIL.

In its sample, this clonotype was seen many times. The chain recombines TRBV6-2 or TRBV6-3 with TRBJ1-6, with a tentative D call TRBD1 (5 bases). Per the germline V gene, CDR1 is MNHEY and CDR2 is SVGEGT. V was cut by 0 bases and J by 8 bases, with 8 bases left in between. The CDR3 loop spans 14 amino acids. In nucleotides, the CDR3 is TGTGCCAGCAGTTACTCGACAGAATATTCACCCCTCCACTTT. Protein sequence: CASSYSTEYSPLHF.

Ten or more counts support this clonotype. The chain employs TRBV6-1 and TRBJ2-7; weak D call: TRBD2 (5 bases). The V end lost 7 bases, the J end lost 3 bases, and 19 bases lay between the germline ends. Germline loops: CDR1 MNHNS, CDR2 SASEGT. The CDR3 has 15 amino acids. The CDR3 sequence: CASTKGRERNYEQYF. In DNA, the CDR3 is TGTGCCAGCACCAAAGGAAGGGAGAGGAACTACGAGCAGTACTTC.

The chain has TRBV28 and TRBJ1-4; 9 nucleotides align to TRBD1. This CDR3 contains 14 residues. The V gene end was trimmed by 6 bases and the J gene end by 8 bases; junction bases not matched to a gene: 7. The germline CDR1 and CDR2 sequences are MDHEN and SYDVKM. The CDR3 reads CASSLQGAREKLFF. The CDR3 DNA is TGTGCCAGCAGCTTACAGGGGGCAAGGGAAAAACTGTTTTTT.

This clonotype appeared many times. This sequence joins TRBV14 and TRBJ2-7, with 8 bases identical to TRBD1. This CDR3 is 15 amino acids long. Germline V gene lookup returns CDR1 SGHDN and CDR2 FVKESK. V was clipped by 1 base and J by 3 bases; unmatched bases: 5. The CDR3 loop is CASSQVGTGIYEQYF. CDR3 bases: TGTGCCAGCAGCCAAGTTGGGACAGGAATCTACGAGCAGTACTTC.